This T cell receptor (beta chain) was captured in a study of T cell changes during pregnancy in multiple sclerosis. Data came from immunoSEQ multiplex PCR; TCRdb stores just in-frame clones and leaves some out. The sample has 65,000 to 75,000 clones, around 90% seen once. This CDR3 is 16 amino acids long. V shed 5 bases and J shed 1 base, with 18 bases lying between them. Germline CDR1 and CDR2: ENHRY and SYGVKD. This clonotype was sampled from a female donor in good health, enrolled as a control in a pregnancy study. Source: peripheral blood, taken after pregnancy. The V gene is TRBV10-3, the J gene TRBJ2-7; D perhaps matches TRBD2 (6 bases). The CDR3 spells CAISSTGTLPSYEQYF. The DNA for the CDR3 is TGTGCCATCAGTTCCACCGGGACTCTTCCTTCCTACGAGCAGTACTTC.